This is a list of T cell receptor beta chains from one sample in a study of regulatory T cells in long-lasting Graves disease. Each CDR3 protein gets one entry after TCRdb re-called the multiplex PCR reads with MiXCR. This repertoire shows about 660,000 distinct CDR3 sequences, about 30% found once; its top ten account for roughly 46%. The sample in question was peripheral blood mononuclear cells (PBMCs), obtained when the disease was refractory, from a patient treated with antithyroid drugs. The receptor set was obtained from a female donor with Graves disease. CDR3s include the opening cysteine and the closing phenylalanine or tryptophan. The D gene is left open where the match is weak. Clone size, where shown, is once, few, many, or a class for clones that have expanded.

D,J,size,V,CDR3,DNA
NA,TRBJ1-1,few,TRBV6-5,CASSYRSPISEAFF,TGTGCCAGCAGTTACCGATCTCCAATCTCTGAAGCTTTCTTT
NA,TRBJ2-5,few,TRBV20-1,CSARGDGTPSETQYF,TGCAGTGCTAGAGGGGATGGGACTCCGTCCGAGACCCAGTACTTC
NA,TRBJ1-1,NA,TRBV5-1,CASSLGDGRGTEAFF,TGCGCCAGCAGCTTGGGGGACGGGCGTGGTACTGAAGCTTTCTTT
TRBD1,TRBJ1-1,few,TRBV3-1,CASSQDVPGTGNPEAFF,TGTGCCAGCAGCCAAGATGTCCCCGGGACAGGGAACCCTGAAGCTTTCTTT
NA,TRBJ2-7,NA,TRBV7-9,CASSLAGLGSNSYEQYF,TGTGCCAGCAGCTTAGCGGGGTTGGGTTCGAACTCCTACGAGCAGTACTTC
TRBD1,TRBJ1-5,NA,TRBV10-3,CAISGQGRQPQHF,TGTGCCATCAGTGGACAGGGGCGTCAGCCCCAGCATTTT
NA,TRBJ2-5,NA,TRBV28,CASSLGLREKETQYF,TGTGCCAGCAGTTTAGGGCTGAGGGAGAAAGAGACCCAGTACTTC
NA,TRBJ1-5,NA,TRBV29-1,CSVGGVGNQPQHF,TGCAGCGTTGGTGGCGTGGGGAATCAGCCCCAGCATTTT
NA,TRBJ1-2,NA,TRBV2,CASHKLADGYTF,TGTGCCAGCCATAAATTAGCAGATGGCTACACCTTC
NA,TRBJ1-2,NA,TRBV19,CASSTPPGGVSYGYTF,TGTGCCAGTAGTACCCCTCCGGGAGGGGTGAGCTATGGCTACACCTTC
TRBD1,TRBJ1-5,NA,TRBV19,CASMARDSSNQPQHF,TGTGCCAGTATGGCGAGGGACAGCAGCAATCAGCCCCAGCATTTT
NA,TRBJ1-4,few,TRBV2,CASSELRGPNEKLFF,TGTGCCAGCAGTGAACTCCGAGGGCCTAATGAAAAACTGTTTTTT
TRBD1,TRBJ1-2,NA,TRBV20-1,CSARTGFLTGGYTF,TGCAGTGCAAGGACAGGGTTCCTTACAGGAGGCTACACCTTC
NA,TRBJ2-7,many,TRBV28,CASSLGLYEQYF,TGTGCCAGCAGTCTGGGACTCTACGAGCAGTACTTC
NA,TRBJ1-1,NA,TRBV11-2,CASSLPRRGGNTEAFF,TGTGCCAGCAGCTTACCCCGGCGGGGGGGGAACACTGAAGCTTTCTTT
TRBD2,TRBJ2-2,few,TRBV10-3,CAISEISGAGELFF,TGTGCCATCAGTGAAATCAGCGGGGCCGGGGAGCTGTTTTTT
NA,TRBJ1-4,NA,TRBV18,CASSLQRTNEKLFF,TGTGCCAGCTCACTTCAGAGGACTAATGAAAAACTGTTTTTT
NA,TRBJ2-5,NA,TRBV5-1,CASSLEGGLETQYF,TGCGCCAGCAGCTTGGAGGGGGGACTGGAGACCCAGTACTTC
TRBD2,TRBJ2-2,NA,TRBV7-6,CASSARTSGSAGELFF,TGTGCCAGCAGCGCTCGGACTAGCGGGAGTGCCGGGGAGCTGTTTTTT
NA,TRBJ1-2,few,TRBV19,CASSAPGRDNYGYTF,TGTGCCAGTAGTGCCCCGGGGCGAGATAACTATGGCTACACCTTC
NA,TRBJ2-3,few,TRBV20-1,CSAIPGGLNTDTQYF,TGCAGTGCTATCCCTGGAGGTCTCAACACAGATACGCAGTATTTT
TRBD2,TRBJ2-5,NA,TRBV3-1,CASSQDSREWTRRQETQYF,TGTGCCAGCAGCCAAGATAGCCGGGAGTGGACTAGACGCCAAGAGACCCAGTACTTC
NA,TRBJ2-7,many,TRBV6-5,CASSYSGDSYEQYF,TGTGCCAGCAGTTACTCGGGGGACTCCTACGAGCAGTACTTC
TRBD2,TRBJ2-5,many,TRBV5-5,CASSRGLVGETQYF,TGTGCCAGCAGCAGGGGACTAGTTGGGGAGACCCAGTACTTC
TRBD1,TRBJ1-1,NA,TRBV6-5,CASSYSQTGPAFF,TGTGCCAGCAGTTACTCGCAGACAGGGCCAGCTTTCTTT
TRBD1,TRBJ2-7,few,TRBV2,CASSPGTGGAQYF,TGTGCCAGCAGTCCCGGGACAGGGGGCGCGCAGTACTTC
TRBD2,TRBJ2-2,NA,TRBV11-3,CASSGTPGGGELFF,TGTGCCAGCAGCGGCACCCCGGGGGGCGGGGAGCTGTTTTTT
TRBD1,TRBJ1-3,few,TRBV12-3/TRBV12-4,CASSRTGGSGNTIYF,TGTGCCAGCAGTCGGACAGGGGGCTCTGGAAACACCATATATTTT
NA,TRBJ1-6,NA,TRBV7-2,CASSSKGGPGSPLHF,TGTGCCAGCAGTTCAAAAGGCGGTCCAGGGTCACCCCTCCACTTT
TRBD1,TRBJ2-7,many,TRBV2,CASSEGDRAYEQYF,TGTGCCAGCAGTGAAGGGGACAGGGCCTACGAGCAGTACTTC
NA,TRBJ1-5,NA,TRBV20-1,CSAADSRNQPQHF,TGCAGTGCTGCGGACAGCCGCAATCAGCCCCAGCATTTT
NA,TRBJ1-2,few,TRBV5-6,CASSLTAGLNYGYTF,TGTGCCAGCAGCTTGACGGCAGGGCTTAACTATGGCTACACCTTC
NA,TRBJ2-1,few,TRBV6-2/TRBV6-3,CASTRRDNEQFF,TGTGCCAGCACTCGGAGGGACAATGAGCAGTTCTTC
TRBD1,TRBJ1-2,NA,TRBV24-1,CATSDPGTGAGYTF,TGTGCCACCAGTGACCCCGGGACAGGGGCTGGCTACACCTTC
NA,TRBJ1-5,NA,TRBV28,CVSSRGQINQPQHF,TGTGTCAGCAGCCGGGGACAAATCAATCAGCCCCAGCATTTT
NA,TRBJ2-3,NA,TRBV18,CASSPRGGGTDTQYF,TGTGCCAGCTCACCGAGGGGCGGAGGGACAGATACGCAGTATTTT
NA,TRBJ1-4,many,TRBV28,CASSSSGITNEKLFF,TGTGCCAGCAGCTCCTCAGGGATCACTAATGAAAAACTGTTTTTT
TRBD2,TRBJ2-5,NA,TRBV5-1,CASSRLAGGAETQYF,TGCGCCAGCAGCAGACTAGCGGGAGGCGCAGAGACCCAGTACTTC
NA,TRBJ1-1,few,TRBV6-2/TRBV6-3,CASSYSGEINTEAFF,TGTGCCAGCAGTTACTCCGGGGAAATAAACACTGAAGCTTTCTTT
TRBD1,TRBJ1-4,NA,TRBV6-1,CASVLGQLSEKLFF,TGTGCCAGCGTCTTGGGACAGCTTTCTGAAAAACTGTTTTTT
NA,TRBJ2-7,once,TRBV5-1,CASSLGLGVTSYEQYF,TGCGCCAGCAGCTTGGGTTTAGGGGTCACCTCCTACGAGCAGTACTTC
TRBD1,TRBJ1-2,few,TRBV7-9,CASSFRAQGAGYGYTF,TGTGCCAGCAGCTTCCGCGCACAGGGGGCCGGCTATGGCTACACCTTC
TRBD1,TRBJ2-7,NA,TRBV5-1,CASRTTGGEQYF,TGCGCCAGCAGAACCACAGGGGGCGAGCAGTACTTC
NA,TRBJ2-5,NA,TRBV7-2,CASSLGDVQETQYF,TGTGCCAGCAGCTTAGGGGACGTACAAGAGACCCAGTACTTC
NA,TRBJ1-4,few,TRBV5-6,CASSFYRLNEKLFF,TGTGCCAGCAGCTTCTACAGGCTCAATGAAAAACTGTTTTTT